What follows are 27 T cell receptor beta chains derived from one specimen sequenced in a study of shared clonotypes between healthy human individuals. Sequenced by immunoSEQ multiplex PCR; TCRdb stores in-frame clones only, minus some. The repertoire includes about 100,000 clones, around half of them detected once, and roughly 16% sits in the top ten. The sample comprised PBMCs. These TCRs come from a woman in her thirties or forties in good health. Some clones in this sample may be carry-over from other donors' samples.

This clone turned up a few times. V is TRBV18 and J is TRBJ1-5; possible D gene TRBD1, 5 bases. The CDR3 has 13 residues. The V gene lost 6 bases and the J gene lost 4 bases, with 10 bases spanning the gap. Per germline, CDR1 KGHSH and CDR2 LQKENI. The CDR3 protein is CASSGGGNQPQHF. The CDR3, as DNA: TGTGCCAGCTCTGGGGGGGGTAATCAGCCCCAGCATTTT. Full variable domain (missing parts from reference TRBV18 and TRBJ1-5): NAGVMQNPRHLVRRRGQEARLRCSPMKGHSHVYWYRQLPEEGLKFMVYLQKENIIDESGMPKERFSAEFPKEGPSILRIQQVVRGDSAAYFCASSGGGNQPQHFGDGTRLSIL.

This clone showed up many times. This chain joins TRBV2 and TRBJ2-5; D unclear. The CDR3 is made up of 9 amino acids. Between the trimmed V and J ends, which lost 6 bases and 5 bases, there was a span of 1 base. Germline CDR1 SNHLY, CDR2 FYNNEI. The CDR3 reads CASRETQYF. CDR3 sequence (DNA): TGTGCCAGCAGGGAGACCCAGTACTTC. Full variable domain (rest looked up from reference TRBV2 and TRBJ2-5): EPEVTQTPSHQVTQMGQEVILRCVPISNHLYFYWYRQILGQKVEFLVSFYNNEISEKSEIFDDQFSVERPDGSNFTLKIRSTKLEDSAMYFCASRETQYFGPGTRLLVL.

The chain links TRBV7-9 to TRBJ2-1; 13 bases fit TRBD2. V shed 6 bases and J 5 bases; nucleotides not matched to a gene: 7. Germline-derived CDR1 and CDR2 are SEHNR and FQNEAQ (reference sequence). The CDR3 has 16 residues. Here the CDR3 DNA reads TGTGCCAGCAGTTGGACTAGCGGGAGTATCCACAATGAGCAGTTCTTC. Translated, it gives CASSWTSGSIHNEQFF.

J is TRBJ1-5 and V is TRBV28; 11 bases fit TRBD1. The ends lost 6 bases at V and 7 bases at J; junction bases unmatched: 2. Germline V gives CDR1 MDHEN, CDR2 SYDVKM. This CDR3 is 13 amino acids long. The CDR3 sequence: CASRGQGEQPQHF. The CDR3 DNA sequence: TGTGCCAGCAGGGGACAGGGGGAACAGCCCCAGCATTTT.

This rearrangement joins TRBV7-9 to TRBJ2-6, with D perhaps TRBD2 (5 bases). Germline assignment: CDR1 SEHNR and CDR2 FQNEAQ (reference sequence). This CDR3 is built from 16 residues. With 5 bases removed from V and 4 bases from J, the gap between germline ends came to 15 bases. Written as DNA, the CDR3 is TGTGCCAGCAGCCAAGATCTAGGGAGCGGGGCCAACGTCCTGACTTTC. Amino acid sequence: CASSQDLGSGANVLTF. The full variable domain, with the rest looked up from reference TRBV7-9 and TRBJ2-6, is DTGVSQNPRHKITKRGQNVTFRCDPISEHNRLYWYRQTLGQGPEFLTYFQNEAQLEKSRLLSDRFSAERPKGSFSTLEIQRTEQGDSAMYLCASSQDLGSGANVLTFGAGSRLTVL.

V usage is TRBV7-9 and J usage is TRBJ2-1; D uncertain. CDR1 and CDR2 (germline): SEHNR, FQNEAQ (reference sequence). The CDR3 totals 12 residues. Between the trimmed V and J ends, which lost 1 base and 8 bases, there was a span of 6 bases. The CDR3 is CASSLGGYEQFF. In DNA, the CDR3 is TGTGCCAGCAGCTTAGGAGGTTATGAGCAGTTCTTC.

The gene calls are TRBV15 and TRBJ2-5, with 10 nucleotides matching TRBD2. V lost 5 bases, J lost 5 bases, and 11 bases stayed unmatched. Germline CDR1 reads LNHNV; CDR2 reads YYDKDF (reference sequence). The CDR3 has 16 amino acids. CDR3 sequence (DNA): TGTGCCACCAGCGCCCAACTAGCGGGACAACGGGAGACCCAGTACTTC. Translation: CATSAQLAGQRETQYF.

This clone was seen only a few times. The rearrangement links TRBV4-3 to TRBJ2-3; TRBD2 might be the D (5 bases). The CDR3 length is 16 residues. Germline V gives CDR1 LGHNA, CDR2 YSLEER. The ends were cut back, 1 base at V and 4 bases at J, with 15 bases in the middle. This chain's CDR3 is CASSQVGGSAADTQYF. The CDR3 DNA sequence: TGCGCCAGCAGCCAAGTAGGAGGTAGCGCGGCAGATACGCAGTATTTT.

This clone was observed a few times. The CDR3 protein is CASSYGQNTEAFF. CDR3 in DNA: TGTGCCAGCAGCTACGGACAAAACACTGAAGCTTTCTTT. The rearrangement joins TRBV7-9 to TRBJ1-1, with D possibly matching TRBD1 (5 bases). CDR3 length: 13 amino acids. The germline V gene encodes CDR1 SEHNR and CDR2 FQNEAQ (reference sequence). V was trimmed by 4 bases and J by 2 bases, leaving 8 bases between them.

This clone has just one count. Since a far larger clone is one base different, this is likely a read error. The gene calls are TRBV29-1 and TRBJ2-5; D is perhaps TRBD1 or TRBD2 (5 bases each). The CDR3 consists of 13 residues. Germline V gene lookup returns CDR1 SQVTM and CDR2 ANQGSEA. CDR3 loop: CSVPQASRETRYF. The CDR3 coding sequence is TGCAGCGTTCCCCAGGCGTCCAGGGAGACCCGGTACTTC.

This clone was seen many times. The rearrangement joins TRBV6-1 to TRBJ1-1, with D uncertain. With 6 bases removed from V and 1 base from J, the gap between germline ends came to 9 bases. Germline V gene data show CDR1 as MNHNS and CDR2 as SASEGT. This CDR3 has 13 residues. The DNA for the CDR3 is TGTGCCAGCAGCACACACGAGAACACTGAAGCTTTCTTT. Amino acids: CASSTHENTEAFF.

This clone came up many times. The V gene is TRBV11-2, the J gene TRBJ1-1, with a tentative D call TRBD1 (5 bases). The CDR3 has 13 amino acids. The germline V gene has CDR1 SGHAT and CDR2 FQNNGV. The germline V and J ends were trimmed by 5 bases and 8 bases, with 15 bases remaining between them. For the CDR3, the DNA is TGTGCCAGCAGCCCCGGGCAGGGAGGCGAAGCTTTCTTT. This codes for CASSPGQGGEAFF. The complete variable domain, with remaining parts taken from reference TRBV11-2 and TRBJ1-1, reads EAGVAQSPRYKIIEKRQSVAFWCNPISGHATLYWYQQILGQGPKLLIQFQNNGVVDDSQLPKDRFSAERLKGVDSTLKIQPAKLEDSAVYLCASSPGQGGEAFFGQGTRLTVV.

Note on this clone: The missing conserved phenylalanine or tryptophan at the end of this CDR3 makes a read error likely. The DNA is left out, because the CDR3 cannot be placed on it with certainty; the CDR3 is given as TCRdb lists it. The rearrangement links TRBV2 to TRBJ1-1; the table assigns TRBD1, which was not confirmed against the DNA. Germline V gene lookup returns CDR1 SNHLY and CDR2 FYNNEI. Inclusive of both ends, the CDR3 amounts to 14 amino acids. This CDR3 reads CASSVLQGNAETFS.

This clone showed up many times. The genes are TRBV7-9 and TRBJ1-5; D gene ambiguous. V shed 0 bases and J shed 2 bases, with 11 bases lying between them. The CDR3 totals 16 residues. The V gene's germline CDR1 is SEHNR and CDR2 FQNEAQ (reference sequence). The CDR3 DNA follows: TGTGCCAGCAGCTTAGCGTTACGAGGAGGCAATCAGCCCCAGCATTTT. This sequence encodes CASSLALRGGNQPQHF.

This chain connects TRBV5-1 to TRBJ1-1; 9 nucleotides align to TRBD1. This CDR3 region has 13 residues. Germline values: CDR1 SGHRS, CDR2 YFSETQ. J was trimmed by 5 bases and V by 4 bases; bases with no gene match: 3. The CDR3 loop reads CASSNGTGTEAFF. CDR3 coding DNA: TGCGCCAGCAGCAACGGGACAGGGACTGAAGCTTTCTTT.

V gene TRBV7-3 combines with J gene TRBJ1-2, with 8 bases identical to TRBD1. Germline CDR1 is SGHTA and CDR2 is FQGTGA. V trimming: 3 bases; J trimming: 3 bases; junction bases outside the gene matches: 9. This CDR3 region has 16 residues. CDR3 sequence (DNA): TGTGCCAGCAGCTTCCTGGACAGGGAGGAGTACTATGGCTACACCTTC. Translating gives CASSFLDREEYYGYTF. Drawing the rest from reference TRBV7-3 and TRBJ1-2, the complete variable domain is GAGVSQTPSNKVTEKGKYVELRCDPISGHTALYWYRQSLGQGPEFLIYFQGTGAADDSGLPNDRFFAVRPEGSVSTLKIQRTERGDSAVYLCASSFLDREEYYGYTFGSGTRLTVV.

The gene calls are TRBV30 and TRBJ2-5; 8 bases fit TRBD2. The germline CDR1 and CDR2 sequences are GTSNPN and SVGIG (reference sequence). CDR3 size: 13 residues. Losses at the gene ends were 1 base for V and 5 bases for J; bases not matched to a gene: 3. Here the CDR3 DNA reads TGTGCCTGGAGTGACGGGAGGGGGGAGACCCAGTACTTC. The encoded protein is CAWSDGRGETQYF.

This chain uses TRBV7-8 with TRBJ1-1; no reliable D call. This CDR3 region has 13 residues. V shed 2 bases and J shed 1 base, with 5 bases lying between them. Germline V CDR1 and CDR2: SGHVS, FQNEAQ. The CDR3 nucleotides read TGTGCCAGCAGCTTAACGGGGAACACTGAAGCTTTCTTT. Residues: CASSLTGNTEAFF.

This clone was recorded at least ten times. The chain has TRBV30 and TRBJ2-1; D unresolved. The germline V gene has CDR1 GTSNPN and CDR2 SVGIG (reference sequence). The CDR3 contains 14 residues. The DNA of the CDR3 is TGTGCGCTGCAAAGGCAGAGCTCCTACAATGAGCAGTTCTTC. This sequence encodes CALQRQSSYNEQFF.

This clone came up a few times. The chain carries TRBV18 and TRBJ1-2; tentative D call: TRBD1 (5 bases). Germline CDR1 and CDR2: KGHSH and LQKENI. This CDR3 has 14 amino acids. The germline V and J ends were trimmed by 3 bases and 6 bases, with 14 bases remaining between them. The CDR3 DNA is TGTGCCAGCTCACCGGGTATCAGGGACGATGGCTACACCTTC. Its protein product is CASSPGIRDDGYTF.

As for this clone: Likely a read error: the CDR3 ends without its conserved phenylalanine or tryptophan. No DNA is shown, since the ends of the CDR3 on it are uncertain; the CDR3 is the one TCRdb lists. This chain joins TRBV28 and TRBJ1-1; no check of the table's D call, TRBD1, against the DNA was made. The CDR3 extends over 9 residues, inclusive of both ends. From germline, CDR1 is MDHEN and CDR2 SYDVKM. The CDR3 reads CASGQEAPA.

V usage is TRBV29-1 and J usage is TRBJ2-5; TRBD1 agrees at 9 bases. This CDR3 is built from 14 residues. The germline V gene encodes CDR1 SQVTM and CDR2 ANQGSEA. Trimming at V came to 5 bases and at J to 3 bases, leaving 7 bases not matched to a gene. CDR3 in DNA: TGCAGCGTTAAGAGCTGGACAGGGGAAGAGACCCAGTACTTC. Translation gives CSVKSWTGEETQYF.

This clone was detected only once. The chain links TRBV7-8 to TRBJ1-2; D is unresolved. Trimming cost V 0 bases and J 4 bases, with 3 bases left between them. The CDR3 extends over 12 amino acids. CDR1 is SGHVS and CDR2 is FQNEAQ in the germline V gene. CDR3 amino acids: CASSLAGYGYTF. The DNA for the CDR3 is TGTGCCAGCAGCTTAGCGGGCTATGGCTACACCTTC.

Comments on this clone: A read error is the likely source, as a far larger clone sits one nucleotide away. The rearrangement joins TRBV5-4 to TRBJ2-5, with 7 bases lining up with TRBD1. The CDR3 length is 14 residues. Germline CDR1 reads SGHNT; CDR2 reads YYREEE (reference sequence). CDR3: CTSSFPGTEETQYF. In DNA form, the CDR3 reads TGTACCAGCAGCTTCCCCGGGACAGAGGAGACCCAGTACTTC.

This clone was observed a single time. CDR3 coding DNA: TGTGCCAGCAGCCAAGTTTTAAGCGAGTCCTACGAGCAGTACTTC. As protein: CASSQVLSESYEQYF. The rearrangement links TRBV4-2 to TRBJ2-7; the D is unclear. The ends were cut back, 1 base at V and 1 base at J, with 11 bases in the middle. The CDR3 totals 15 residues. Germline CDR1 is LGHNA and CDR2 is YNFKEQ.

V is TRBV27 and J is TRBJ2-2; tentatively, D is TRBD1 (5 bases). This CDR3 is 16 amino acids long. V lost 5 bases, J lost 0 bases, and 13 bases lay in between. Per germline, CDR1 MNHEY and CDR2 SMNVEV (reference sequence). CDR3 DNA: TGTGCCAGCAGTACCCAGGGCAGTCCGAACACCGGGGAGCTGTTTTTT. Translating it yields CASSTQGSPNTGELFF.

This CDR3 reads CASSVTGERNQPQHF. The DNA for the CDR3 is TGTGCCAGTAGTGTGACAGGAGAACGCAATCAGCCCCAGCATTTT. The chain uses TRBV19 and TRBJ1-5; D is possibly TRBD1 (6 bases). This CDR3 spans 15 amino acids. Trimming took 5 bases from V and 2 from J, leaving 13 bases between them. CDR1 is LNHDA and CDR2 is SQIVND in the germline V gene (reference sequence).